This T cell receptor beta chain was captured in a study of blood T cell repertoires in COVID-19. Study-wide context: From T cells, B-cell-depleted T cells, or PBMCs came the material, which was cDNA or gDNA.

CDR3 length: 15 amino acids. The V gene lost 4 bases and the J gene lost 1 base, with 14 bases spanning the gap. CDR1 is SGHRS and CDR2 is YFSETQ in the germline V gene. Assay used: immunoSEQ multiplex PCR; TCRdb lists only in-frame clones, some missing. The table shows some 150,000 clones, with around 89% occurring only once. The V and J genes are TRBV5-1 and TRBJ1-1; D is possibly TRBD1 (6 bases). Sequencing used peripheral blood. The clonotype originates from a man aged 55 to 69 with active or convalescent COVID-19. The CDR3 DNA reads TGCGCCAGCAGCACCGGGGACACCCAGAACACTGAAGCTTTCTTT. Translating gives CASSTGDTQNTEAFF.